What follows describes a single T cell receptor beta chain. Antigen unknown. TCRdb reanalysed the 5' RACE reads using MiXCR and keeps one entry per CDR3 protein. The table lists about 210,000 distinct CDR3 sequences, 6.7% of them singletons, with about 0.95% in the top ten. This specimen comes from a study of T cells after yellow fever vaccination. Study background: SMART-Seq v4 Ultra Low Input served to prepare low-cell-number fractions.

Germline loops: CDR1 DFQATT, CDR2 SNEGSKA (reference sequence). The CDR3 contains 16 residues. Study-level results: The presence of abundant clonotypes contaminating from the bulk population was possible in FACS-sorted repertoires.

This clonotype was obtained from a man under 40 who received the YFV17D yellow fever vaccine. Source: CD4+ T cells sorted from PBMCs, taken on the day of the yellow fever booster vaccination. The genes are TRBV20-1 and TRBJ1-2; 10 positions match TRBD1. The CDR3, as DNA: TGCAGGCCCGCGGATCTCTCCGGGACAGGGGTCTATGGCTACACCTTC. Protein: CRPADLSGTGVYGYTF.